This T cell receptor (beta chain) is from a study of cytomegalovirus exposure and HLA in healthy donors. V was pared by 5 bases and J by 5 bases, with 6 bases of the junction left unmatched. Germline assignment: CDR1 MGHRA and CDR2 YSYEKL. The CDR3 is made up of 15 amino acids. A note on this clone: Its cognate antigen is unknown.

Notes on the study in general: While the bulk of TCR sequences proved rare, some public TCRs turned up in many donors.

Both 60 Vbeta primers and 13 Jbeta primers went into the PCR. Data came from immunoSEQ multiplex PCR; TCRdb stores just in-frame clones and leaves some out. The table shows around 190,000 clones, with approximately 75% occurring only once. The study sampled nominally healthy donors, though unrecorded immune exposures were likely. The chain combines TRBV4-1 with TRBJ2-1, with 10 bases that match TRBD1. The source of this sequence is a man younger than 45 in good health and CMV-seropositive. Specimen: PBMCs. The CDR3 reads CASSKPGQGNNEQFF. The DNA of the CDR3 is TGCGCCAGCAGCAAACCGGGACAGGGGAACAATGAGCAGTTCTTC.